The next 7 T cell receptor beta chains were all read from a single sample in a study of vaccination and CD4 T cells after COVID-19. Noted treatment: roughly 11-day PBMC culture with coronavirus spike peptide pools or control peptides (ViraFEST assay). CD4+ T cells of the unexposed donor were collected before the COVID-19 pandemic (2011-2018). The antigens of these receptors remain unknown. The assay that was used to sequence DNA from cultured CD4+ T cells was the Oncomine TCR Beta short-read assay. MiXCR was run by TCRdb on the PCR reads, yielding one entry per CDR3 protein. This repertoire shows several thousand distinct CDR3 sequences, roughly 29% found once; its top ten account for roughly 31%. Sequenced sample: CD4+ T cells from blood, cultured in vitro. The receptors come from a human donor in good health.

This chain connects TRBV30 to TRBJ1-6; unclear D gene. The CDR3 loop spans 12 amino acids. Germline-derived CDR1 and CDR2 are GTSNPN and SVGIG (reference sequence). V was clipped by 8 bases and J by 6 bases, with 11 bases between them. CDR3 residues: CAHGLINSPLHF. CDR3 sequence (DNA): TGTGCCCACGGACTGATTAATTCACCCCTCCACTTT. The whole variable domain, remainder taken from reference TRBV30 and TRBJ1-6, is SQTIHQWPATLVQPVGSPLSLECTVEGTSNPNLYWYRQAAGRGLQLLFYSVGIGQISSEVPQNLSASRPQDRQFILSSKKLLLSDSGFYLCAHGLINSPLHFGNGTRLTVT.

This clonotype was found a few times. This sequence joins TRBV29-1 and TRBJ1-1; 7 bases line up with TRBD1. J gave up 5 bases and V 3 bases, and 15 bases lay outside the gene matches. The V gene's germline CDR1 is SQVTM and CDR2 ANQGSEA. This CDR3 contains 16 residues. The CDR3 is CSVDRRGEVGRTEAFF. In DNA, the CDR3 is TGCAGCGTTGATCGCAGGGGGGAGGTGGGGCGGACTGAAGCTTTCTTT.

This clonotype occurred a few times. CDR3 in DNA: TGTGCCAGCAGCTTTAGTCCGTCCAATCAGCCCCAGCATTTT. As protein: CASSFSPSNQPQHF. This chain joins TRBV7-2 and TRBJ1-5; D gene uncertain. Germline assignment: CDR1 SGHTA and CDR2 FQGNSA. The CDR3 consists of 14 residues. The V gene lost 3 bases and the J gene lost 3 bases, with 9 bases spanning the gap. Combining the CDR3 with reference TRBV7-2 and TRBJ1-5 gives the whole variable domain GAGVSQSPSNKVTEKGKDVELRCDPISGHTALYWYRQSLGQGLEFLIYFQGNSAPDKSGLPSDRFSAERTGGSVSTLTIQRTQQEDSAVYLCASSFSPSNQPQHFGDGTRLSIL.

By sample fraction, this clonotype is medium-sized (0.01 to 0.1%). The chain links TRBV6-1 to TRBJ1-6; no reliable D call. V was clipped by 6 bases and J by 10 bases, with 10 bases between them. Germline values: CDR1 MNHNS, CDR2 SASEGT. This CDR3 contains 12 residues. This chain's CDR3 is CASRRVRSPLHF. DNA of the CDR3: TGTGCCAGCAGGCGGGTACGGTCACCCCTCCACTTT.

Only a few counts were recorded for this clonotype. The rearrangement joins TRBV12-3 or TRBV12-4 to TRBJ1-1, with D tentatively TRBD1 (5 bases). The CDR3 totals 11 residues. Trimming took 5 bases from V and 11 from J, leaving 12 bases between them. The CDR3 DNA is TGTGCCAGCAGTCAGGGTCCCTGGGCTTTCTTT. Translating gives CASSQGPWAFF.

This clonotype showed up just a few times. The chain couples TRBV19 to TRBJ1-5; no definite D call. Germline lookup yields CDR1 LNHDA and CDR2 SQIVND (reference sequence). CDR3 length: 14 amino acids. V dropped 6 bases and J dropped 1 base, with 10 bases sitting between them. The CDR3 here is CASSNWVSNQPQHF. CDR3 in DNA: TGTGCCAGTAGCAATTGGGTGAGCAATCAGCCCCAGCATTTT.

This clonotype was found a few times. The rearrangement uses TRBV12-5 and TRBJ1-1, with 8 bases fitting TRBD1. With V trimmed by 5 bases and J by 11 bases, 10 bases remained unmatched. The CDR3 spans 13 residues. Germline V gives CDR1 LGHNT, CDR2 FRNRAP. The CDR3: CASGPDRGAGAFF. The DNA for the CDR3 is TGTGCTAGTGGTCCCGACAGGGGCGCAGGGGCTTTCTTT.